The following is a TCR beta chain sequence with its context. This entry comes from a study of shared clonotypes between healthy human individuals. Study at large: For every donor, three CD4 naive, three CD4 memory, two CD8 naive and one CD8 memory plates were used.

TCRdb's copy holds only in-frame clones and misses some; the assay was immunoSEQ multiplex PCR. The data hold approximately 2.3 million clones, with more than 80% observed a single time. Division of CD4+ cells produced a CD45RA+ naive subset and a CD45RA-negative memory subset. Germline V gene data show CDR1 as SGHVS and CDR2 as FQNEAQ. The germline V and J ends were trimmed by 3 bases and 8 bases, with 14 bases remaining between them. The CDR3 sequence is 14 residues long. This chain links TRBV7-8 with TRBJ2-1; a weak D match, TRBD2 (6 bases). Sequenced material: naive CD4+ T cells from PBMCs. Subset of the sample: CD45RA+ positively selected. This sequence originates from a man between 18 and 29 years old in good health. Some clones in this sample may be carry-over from other donors' samples. Written as DNA, the CDR3 is TGTGCCAGCAGCTTTCGGGGGAGAGGCGATGAGCAGTTCTTC. Its translation: CASSFRGRGDEQFF.